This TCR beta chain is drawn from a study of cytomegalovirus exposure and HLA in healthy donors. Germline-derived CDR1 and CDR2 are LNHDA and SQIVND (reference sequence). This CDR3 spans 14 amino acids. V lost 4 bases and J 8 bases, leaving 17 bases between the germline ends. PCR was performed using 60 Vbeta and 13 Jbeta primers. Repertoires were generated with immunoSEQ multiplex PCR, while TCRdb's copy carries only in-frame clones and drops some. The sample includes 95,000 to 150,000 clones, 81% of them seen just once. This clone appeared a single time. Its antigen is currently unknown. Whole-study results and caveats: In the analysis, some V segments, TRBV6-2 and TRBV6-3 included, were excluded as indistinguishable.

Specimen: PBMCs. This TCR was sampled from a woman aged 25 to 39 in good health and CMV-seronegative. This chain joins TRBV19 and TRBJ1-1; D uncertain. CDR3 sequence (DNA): TGTGCCAGTAGTACCGCGAGCGTCTTTAAAGAAGCTTTCTTT. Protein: CASSTASVFKEAFF.